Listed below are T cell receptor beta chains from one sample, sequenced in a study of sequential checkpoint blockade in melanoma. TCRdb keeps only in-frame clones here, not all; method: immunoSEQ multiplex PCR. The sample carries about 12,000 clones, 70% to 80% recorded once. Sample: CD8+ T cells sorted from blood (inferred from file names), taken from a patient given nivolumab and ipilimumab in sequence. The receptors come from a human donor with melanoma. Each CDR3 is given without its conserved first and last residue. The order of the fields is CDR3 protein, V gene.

ASSLRQGSYEQY	TRBV27
SVERVGSYNEQF	TRBV29-1
AWNSQNTEAF	TRBV30
ASSLLDRVF	TRBV13
ASSAGLAGATDTQY	TRBV5-4
ASSLVAGKLSGANVLT	TRBV7-2
ASSQTGNYGYT	TRBV4-1
ASSLYASGTYEQY	TRBV5-1
ASSSTSGPGGEQF	TRBV5-1
ASSPTSGGQETQY	TRBV9
ASSQANQGYEQY	TRBV4-1